Below, 27 T cell receptor beta chains from the same sample are listed, as sequenced in a study of T cell responses to AZD1222 COVID-19 vaccine (dated by TCRdb to about 2021). Libraries were made using the immunoSEQ multiplex PCR assay. TCRdb's version of the immuneACCESS table is confined to in-frame rearrangements and falls short of the full clone set. An unresolved V gene accounts for under half of the shortfall where checked; the remainder is of unknown origin. The sample table shows 46,000 or so clones, and around 90% are seen once. The ten largest clones take up about 36% of the sample. The meaning of the sample's time point label: about 28 days (+/-7) after the second vaccine dose. The specimen comprised peripheral blood, sampled 28 days after the second AZD1222 dose. All receptors come from an adult who received the AZD1222 COVID-19 vaccine.

The V call is TRBV6-5, the J call TRBJ2-1; 10 bases match TRBD2. J was trimmed by 3 bases and V by 6 bases; bases with no gene match: 5. The CDR3 is 15 residues long. Germline CDR1 MNHEY, CDR2 SVGAGI. This CDR3 reads CASSWTSGNYNEQFF. DNA for the CDR3: TGTGCCAGCAGCTGGACTAGCGGCAACTACAATGAGCAGTTCTTC.

The genes are TRBV6-4 and TRBJ1-2; 7 bases line up with TRBD1. The trim removed 2 bases at V and 8 bases at J, leaving 11 bases unmatched. The germline gives CDR1 MRHNA, CDR2 SNTAGT. The CDR3 runs 15 residues. The CDR3 protein is CASSDKVGQPLGYTF. The CDR3 DNA follows: TGTGCCAGCAGTGACAAGGTGGGACAGCCCCTCGGCTACACCTTC.

This chain links TRBV6-5 with TRBJ2-2; no reliable D call. Trimming left V 6 bases short and J 5 bases short, with 7 bases between. Germline V CDR1 and CDR2: MNHEY, SVGAGI. The CDR3 sequence is 12 residues long. The DNA for the CDR3 is TGTGCCAGCAGACAATTGACCGGGGAGCTGTTTTTT. Translating it yields CASRQLTGELFF.

This chain connects TRBV27 to TRBJ1-1; D is unclear. The CDR3 extends over 15 amino acids. The V end was cut by 6 bases, the J end by 1 base, with 15 bases between. Germline CDR1 and CDR2: MNHEY and SMNVEV (reference sequence). As DNA, the CDR3 is TGTGCCAGCAGCCCGAGGCCGGCCGGGAACACTGAAGCTTTCTTT. Protein product: CASSPRPAGNTEAFF.

The chain couples TRBV7-2 to TRBJ2-7; possible D gene TRBD1, 6 bases. This CDR3 is built from 12 residues. V was pared by 4 bases and J by 2 bases, with 6 bases between. In germline, CDR1 is SGHTA, CDR2 FQGNSA. Here the CDR3 DNA reads TGTGCCAGCAGCTGGGACACCTACGAGCAGTACTTC. Protein: CASSWDTYEQYF.

This clone showed up just a few times. The chain is built from TRBV12-5 and TRBJ2-5; possible D gene TRBD2, 6 bases. The CDR3 runs 14 residues. Germline V CDR1 and CDR2: LGHNT, FRNRAP. Trimming left V 2 bases short and J 2 bases short, with 9 bases between. The CDR3 region is CASGLPGLQETQYF. The CDR3 DNA reads as TGTGCTAGTGGTTTGCCGGGACTGCAAGAGACCCAGTACTTC.

J is TRBJ2-2 and V is TRBV7-6; either TRBD1 or TRBD2 may fit D (5 bases each). V lost 3 bases and J 4 bases, leaving 18 bases between the germline ends. CDR1 is SGHVS and CDR2 is FNYEAQ in the germline V gene. CDR3 length: 17 amino acids. The CDR3 DNA sequence: TGTGCCAGCAGCTTGCGTACACCCGGGACCCTCACCGGGGAGCTGTTTTTT. It is translated as CASSLRTPGTLTGELFF.

The rearrangement joins TRBV5-1 to TRBJ2-1, with 9 positions matching TRBD1. V lost 7 bases to trimming and J lost 7 bases; unmatched junction nucleotides: 6. The germline V gene encodes CDR1 SGHRS and CDR2 YFSETQ. This CDR3 region has 13 residues. CDR3: CASRTGAQNEQFF. The DNA of the CDR3 is TGCGCCAGCCGGACAGGGGCGCAAAATGAGCAGTTCTTC. The full variable domain, rest sourced from reference TRBV5-1 and TRBJ2-1, is KAGVTQTPRYLIKTRGQQVTLSCSPISGHRSVSWYQQTPGQGLQFLFEYFSETQRNKGNFPGRFSGRQFSNSRSEMNVSTLELGDSALYLCASRTGAQNEQFFGPGTRLTVL.

V is TRBV7-2 and J is TRBJ1-2, with TRBD1 matching over 7 bases. The CDR3 consists of 15 residues. V was pared by 5 bases and J by 7 bases, with 13 bases of the junction left unmatched. Germline CDR1 reads SGHTA; CDR2 reads FQGNSA. The CDR3 sequence: CASSLASGTESGYTF. In nucleotides, the CDR3 is TGTGCCAGCAGCCTCGCGTCCGGGACAGAGAGTGGCTACACCTTC.

The DNA of the CDR3 is TGTGCCAGCAGCGTTAGAGGGGACAGGGAAAAGTATAGCAATCAGCCCCAGCATTTT. This translates into CASSVRGDREKYSNQPQHF. The chain joins TRBV7-7 to TRBJ1-5; 9 nucleotides line up with TRBD1. This CDR3 is 19 amino acids long. Trimming took 5 bases from V and 0 from J; bases not matched to a gene: 14. Germline V lookup: CDR1 SSHAT, CDR2 FNYEAQ (reference sequence).

The chain links TRBV7-9 to TRBJ1-2, with D tentatively TRBD1 (6 bases). The CDR3 is 14 amino acids. Trimming removed 4 bases at V and 4 bases at J, with 13 bases between. Germline CDR1 SEHNR, CDR2 FQNEAQ (reference sequence). CDR3 sequence: CASSSNRVSYGYTF. The CDR3 coding sequence is TGTGCCAGCAGCTCGAACAGGGTCTCCTATGGCTACACCTTC. Looking up the rest from reference TRBV7-9 and TRBJ1-2 gives the full variable domain: DTGVSQNPRHKITKRGQNVTFRCDPISEHNRLYWYRQTLGQGPEFLTYFQNEAQLEKSRLLSDRFSAERPKGSFSTLEIQRTEQGDSAMYLCASSSNRVSYGYTFGSGTRLTVV.

The chain is built from TRBV7-2 and TRBJ1-2; perhaps TRBD1 as D (6 bases). The CDR3 has 14 residues. The V end lost 5 bases, the J end lost 4 bases, and 14 bases lay between the germline ends. Germline CDR1 reads SGHTA; CDR2 reads FQGNSA. The CDR3 protein is CASSPLQGLYGYTF. The CDR3 nucleotides read TGTGCCAGCAGCCCGCTACAGGGACTCTATGGCTACACCTTC.

This sequence joins TRBV19 and TRBJ1-5, with D perhaps matching TRBD1 (5 bases). From germline, CDR1 is LNHDA and CDR2 SQIVND (reference sequence). The V end was cut by 4 bases, the J end by 0 bases, with 10 bases between. The CDR3 has 15 residues. The CDR3 protein is CASSSIGHSNQPQHF. The CDR3 DNA is TGTGCCAGTAGTAGTATTGGACATAGCAATCAGCCCCAGCATTTT.

The V and J genes are TRBV6-4 and TRBJ1-6, with D hard to call. The CDR3 covers 13 residues. CDR1 is MRHNA and CDR2 is SNTAGT in the germline V gene. The V end lost 6 bases, the J end lost 7 bases, and 10 bases lay between the germline ends. DNA of the CDR3: TGTGCCAGCAGCGAGGGCGGGAATTCACCCCTCCACTTT. Amino acids: CASSEGGNSPLHF.

The chain combines TRBV18 with TRBJ2-3; D gene uncertain. The germline V gene encodes CDR1 KGHSH and CDR2 LQKENI. This CDR3 contains 15 residues. V lost 5 bases to trimming and J lost 6 bases, with 18 bases between them. CDR3 in amino acids: CASSEDEAAGDTQYF. In nucleotides, the CDR3 is TGTGCCAGCTCAGAGGATGAGGCAGCCGGGGATACGCAGTATTTT.

The J gene is TRBJ2-5, the V gene TRBV7-2, with 9 bases that match TRBD2. Germline V gene sequence: CDR1 SGHTA, CDR2 FQGNSA. V was pared by 4 bases and J by 7 bases, with 10 bases of the junction left unmatched. This CDR3 region has 15 residues. CDR3 DNA sequence: TGTGCCAGCAGCTCCGGAGGTAGCGGGGGTCTGACCCAGTACTTC. The encoded protein is CASSSGGSGGLTQYF. The whole variable domain, filled in from reference TRBV7-2 and TRBJ2-5, reads GAGVSQSPSNKVTEKGKDVELRCDPISGHTALYWYRQSLGQGLEFLIYFQGNSAPDKSGLPSDRFSAERTGGSVSTLTIQRTQQEDSAVYLCASSSGGSGGLTQYFGPGTRLLVL.

This rearrangement joins TRBV7-9 to TRBJ2-7, with TRBD2 matching 7 bases. Germline V gene data show CDR1 as SEHNR and CDR2 as FQNEAQ (reference sequence). The CDR3 has 16 amino acids. Unmatched junction bases numbered 12, after V lost 5 bases and J lost 2 bases. CDR3 in amino acids: CASSLHGGGVPYEQYF. CDR3 coding DNA: TGTGCCAGCAGCCTACATGGCGGGGGTGTTCCCTACGAGCAGTACTTC.

This rearrangement joins TRBV25-1 to TRBJ1-2, with TRBD1 matching 9 bases. The CDR3 is 14 amino acids. J lost 8 bases, V lost 3 bases, and 7 bases had no gene match. Germline loops: CDR1 MGHDK, CDR2 SYGVNS. The CDR3 region is CASSEPTGGLGYTF. The CDR3 bases are TGTGCCAGCAGTGAGCCTACAGGGGGCTTAGGCTACACCTTC.

This clone was counted a single time. The rearrangement joins TRBV30 to TRBJ2-6; D gene unclear. The CDR3 length is 13 residues. The V gene's germline CDR1 is GTSNPN and CDR2 SVGIG (reference sequence). V dropped 3 bases and J dropped 0 bases, with 3 bases sitting between them. CDR3 loop: CAWRGSGANVLTF. CDR3 nucleotides: TGTGCCTGGAGGGGCTCTGGGGCCAACGTCCTGACTTTC.

The chain couples TRBV2 to TRBJ1-4, with 10 nucleotides matching TRBD1. The CDR3 has 15 amino acids. The germline gives CDR1 SNHLY, CDR2 FYNNEI. The trim removed 5 bases at V and 8 bases at J, leaving 8 bases unmatched. As DNA, the CDR3 is TGTGCCAGCAGTCTAACGGGACAGGGGAACGAAAAACTGTTTTTT. It is translated as CASSLTGQGNEKLFF.

The V and J genes are TRBV5-1 and TRBJ1-6; maybe TRBD1 (5 bases). In germline, CDR1 is SGHRS, CDR2 YFSETQ. The ends were cut back, 4 bases at V and 5 bases at J, with 13 bases in the middle. The CDR3 covers 15 residues. CDR3 in DNA: TGCGCCAGCAGCCGGGACGGAAGTAATAATTCACCCCTCCACTTT. Amino acids: CASSRDGSNNSPLHF.

The V call is TRBV6-2 or TRBV6-3, the J call TRBJ1-3; 8 positions agree with TRBD1. In germline, CDR1 is MNHEY, CDR2 SVGEGT. The CDR3 spans 19 residues. Trimming at V came to 2 bases and at J to 0 bases, leaving 12 bases not matched to a gene. For the CDR3, the DNA is TGTGCCAGCAGTTACCCGGGACAGGCGGCCAACCCCTCTGGAAACACCATATATTTT. Translated: CASSYPGQAANPSGNTIYF.

For the CDR3, the DNA is TGTGCCAGCAGCAACAGCTCCTACGAGCAGTACTTC. Translation: CASSNSSYEQYF. The rearrangement joins TRBV11-2 to TRBJ2-7; D call uncertain. This CDR3 region has 12 residues. Per the germline V gene, CDR1 is SGHAT and CDR2 is FQNNGV. V lost 5 bases, J lost 0 bases, and 5 bases lay in between.

The rearrangement joins TRBV5-4 to TRBJ2-3, with 10 positions matching TRBD1. V lost 5 bases to trimming and J lost 7 bases; unmatched junction nucleotides: 10. The CDR3 loop spans 15 amino acids. Germline lookup yields CDR1 SGHNT and CDR2 YYREEE (reference sequence). CDR3 DNA sequence: TGTGCCAGCAGTCCCGAAGGGACAGGGGTAAATACGCAGTATTTT. This encodes CASSPEGTGVNTQYF.

V is TRBV5-1 and J is TRBJ2-1; D is uncertain. The germline gives CDR1 SGHRS, CDR2 YFSETQ. The CDR3 is 15 residues long. V lost 0 bases, J lost 3 bases, and 10 bases lay in between. This CDR3 is CASSLGETSYNEQFF. CDR3 bases: TGCGCCAGCAGCTTGGGGGAAACGAGCTACAATGAGCAGTTCTTC.

This clone was seen a single time. This chain connects TRBV19 to TRBJ1-1, with 7 bases aligning to TRBD1. Trimming removed 6 bases from V and 7 bases from J; junction bases left unmatched: 14. This CDR3 is 15 amino acids long. Germline V CDR1 and CDR2: LNHDA, SQIVND (reference sequence). The CDR3 is CASRTPGQGVLEAFF. Here the CDR3 DNA reads TGTGCCAGTAGAACCCCGGGGCAGGGGGTTCTTGAAGCTTTCTTT.

CDR3 in amino acids: CASGLGLFQSGYTF. CDR3 bases: TGTGCTAGTGGTTTGGGGCTATTTCAGTCTGGCTACACCTTC. The rearrangement uses TRBV12-5 and TRBJ1-2; D ambiguous. The CDR3 has 14 amino acids. Per the germline V gene, CDR1 is LGHNT and CDR2 is FRNRAP. V lost 1 base and J lost 7, with 13 bases in between. Full variable domain (outside the CDR3, taken from reference TRBV12-5 and TRBJ1-2): DARVTQTPRHKVTEMGQEVTMRCQPILGHNTVFWYRQTMMQGLELLAYFRNRAPLDDSGMPKDRFSAEMPDATLATLKIQPSEPRDSAVYFCASGLGLFQSGYTFGSGTRLTVV.